This T cell receptor beta chain is drawn from a study of blood T cell repertoires in COVID-19. Trimming cost V 1 base and J 8 bases; bases outside gene matches: 6. CDR1 and CDR2 (germline): PRHDT, FYEKMQ (reference sequence). The length of the CDR3 is 14 residues. Per the authors' pipeline: Amplification of reference gene primers provided the estimated nucleated cell counts. Profiling relied on immunoSEQ multiplex PCR, and the TCRdb table lists in-frame clones only, not all of them. V and J calls and clone size are as listed in that table; D and trimming were resolved from the DNA. The sample holds about 440,000 clones, roughly 91% seen once.

The source material was peripheral blood. The receptor's source is a young woman with acute or convalescent COVID-19. The gene calls are TRBV13 and TRBJ1-2; TRBD1 matches at 8 bases. The DNA of the CDR3 is TGTGCCAGCAGCTTAGTGTCAGGGGGCAACGGCTACACCTTC. Its translation is CASSLVSGGNGYTF.